The source of this TCR beta chain is a study of cytomegalovirus exposure and HLA in healthy donors. Whole-study results and caveats: The authors enumerated around 150 TCR beta chains as linked to cytomegalovirus. Rarity characterized most TCR sequences, yet some public TCRs appeared in many donors.

TCRdb's copy holds only in-frame clones and misses some; the assay was immunoSEQ multiplex PCR. The table lists tens of thousands of clones, roughly 94% of them singletons. Trimming removed 2 bases from V and 6 bases from J; junction bases left unmatched: 8. Germline V gene sequence: CDR1 LNHNV, CDR2 YYDKDF (reference sequence). The CDR3 sequence is 16 residues long. Notes on this clone: Antigen specificity is unknown.

This receptor was taken from a man aged 18 to 30 in good health and CMV-seropositive. The chain links TRBV15 to TRBJ2-5; 11 bases line up with TRBD2. Specimen: PBMCs. CDR3 bases: TGTGCCACCAGCAGACACTCCGGGACTAGCGGAAAGACCCAGTACTTC. It translates to CATSRHSGTSGKTQYF.